Following are 2 T cell receptor beta chains from one sample sequenced in a study of blood T cells in healthy people across ages (dated by TCRdb to about 2015). Library preparation was by 5' RACE. The sequencer listed for this sample is Illumina HiSeq 2500. A second about 7 to 11 cycle PCR used a sample-barcoded 5' primer and a J-beta primer mix. TCRdb ran its own pipeline on the public reads, namely fastp trimming at Q25 and MiXCR clone calling, and kept in-frame beta chains. Each entry merges the rows of one CDR3 protein and shows their most common DNA and genes. In this sample the table shows fewer than 900,000 distinct CDR3 sequences, 35% to 45% of which occur a single time. The leading ten clones occupy less than 25% of the sample. The specimen was blood. These receptor sequences come from a woman aged 55-75 years in good health.

This clonotype was observed a few times. This chain joins TRBV18 and TRBJ1-2; D unresolved. CDR1 KGHSH and CDR2 LQKENI come from the germline V gene. The CDR3 has 13 residues. V was trimmed by 3 bases and J by 8 bases, leaving 13 bases between them. CDR3 sequence: CASSPYSSRGYTF. Written as DNA, the CDR3 is TGTGCCAGCTCACCGTACTCCAGCAGGGGCTACACCTTC.

The chain combines TRBV18 with TRBJ2-5; no clear D gene. Germline CDR1 reads KGHSH; CDR2 reads LQKENI. CDR3 size: 13 residues. The ends were cut back, 5 bases at V and 5 bases at J, with 12 bases in the middle. CDR3 protein: CASSNPLSETQYF. In nucleotides, the CDR3 is TGTGCCAGCTCAAATCCCCTTTCGGAGACCCAGTACTTC. The whole variable domain, filled in from reference TRBV18 and TRBJ2-5, reads NAGVMQNPRHLVRRRGQEARLRCSPMKGHSHVYWYRQLPEEGLKFMVYLQKENIIDESGMPKERFSAEFPKEGPSILRIQQVVRGDSAAYFCASSNPLSETQYFGPGTRLLVL.